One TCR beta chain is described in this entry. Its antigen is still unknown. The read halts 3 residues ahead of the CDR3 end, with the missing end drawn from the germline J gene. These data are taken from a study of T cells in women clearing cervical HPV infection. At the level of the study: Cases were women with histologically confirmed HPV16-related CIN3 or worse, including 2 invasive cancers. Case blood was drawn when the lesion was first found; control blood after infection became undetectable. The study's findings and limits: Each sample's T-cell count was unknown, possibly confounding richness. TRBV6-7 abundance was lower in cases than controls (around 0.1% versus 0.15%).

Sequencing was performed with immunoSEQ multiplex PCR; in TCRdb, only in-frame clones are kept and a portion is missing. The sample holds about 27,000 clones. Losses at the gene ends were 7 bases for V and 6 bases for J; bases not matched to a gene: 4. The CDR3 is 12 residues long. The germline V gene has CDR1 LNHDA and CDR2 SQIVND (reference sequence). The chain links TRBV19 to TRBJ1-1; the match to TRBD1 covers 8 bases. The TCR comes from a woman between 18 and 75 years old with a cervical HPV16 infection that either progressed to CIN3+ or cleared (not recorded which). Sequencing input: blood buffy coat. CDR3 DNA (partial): TGTGCCAGTAAAGCAGGGGGCCCTGAA. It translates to CASKAGGPE. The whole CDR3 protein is CASKAGGPEAFF. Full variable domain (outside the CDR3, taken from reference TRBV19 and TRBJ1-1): DGGITQSPKYLFRKEGQNVTLSCEQNLNHDAMYWYRQDPGQGLRLIYYSQIVNDFQKGDIAEGYSVSREKKESFPLTVTSAQKNPTAFYLCASKAGGPEAFFGQGTRLTVV.